Below, 24 T cell receptor beta chains from the same sample are listed, as sequenced in a study of glioma-infiltrating T cells after dendritic cell vaccination. The time point denotes: after dendritic cell vaccination, including at tumor progression/relapse. Measured with immunoSEQ multiplex PCR; TCRdb has only the in-frame clones, and not every one. The sample shows tens of thousands of clones, around 90% of them seen only once. The sample consisted of blood, taken after dendritic cell vaccination. The receptors derive from a human donor with glioblastoma.

This chain uses TRBV19 with TRBJ1-5; maybe TRBD1 (5 bases). Per germline, CDR1 LNHDA and CDR2 SQIVND (reference sequence). Trimming removed 3 bases from V and 2 bases from J, with 14 bases in between. The CDR3 has 16 amino acids. CDR3 residues: CASSMAGPVGNQPQHF. CDR3 in DNA: TGTGCCAGTAGTATGGCAGGGCCCGTGGGCAATCAGCCCCAGCATTTT.

V and J are TRBV4-1 and TRBJ1-1; D not resolved. Germline CDR1 and CDR2: MGHRA and YSYEKL. V was pared by 1 base and J by 4 bases, with 13 bases between. CDR3 length: 15 amino acids. CDR3 nucleotides: TGCGCCAGCAGCCAAGTAATCGGGGTTTTCACTGAAGCTTTCTTT. It translates to CASSQVIGVFTEAFF.

The V call is TRBV6-5, the J call TRBJ1-2; D may be TRBD1 (6 bases). V was clipped by 8 bases and J by 3 bases, with 13 bases between them. This CDR3 is built from 13 residues. The germline CDR1 and CDR2 sequences are MNHEY and SVGAGI. The CDR3 bases are TGTGCCAGCCAAGGGCAGGGGTACTATGGCTACACCTTC. Its translation is CASQGQGYYGYTF.

The chain joins TRBV4-1 to TRBJ1-4; D is undetermined. Trimming left V 5 bases short and J 7 bases short, with 20 bases between. Germline V gives CDR1 MGHRA, CDR2 YSYEKL. The length of the CDR3 is 16 residues. The CDR3 is CASSTSYIGRFEKLFF. CDR3 nucleotide sequence: TGCGCCAGCAGCACCTCCTACATTGGGCGATTTGAAAAACTGTTTTTT.

This clone was seen more than once but under ten times. V usage is TRBV5-1 and J usage is TRBJ2-1, with a tentative D call TRBD1 (6 bases). Germline V gives CDR1 SGHRS, CDR2 YFSETQ. Trimming took 4 bases from V and 0 from J, leaving 14 bases between them. This CDR3 is 16 amino acids long. The CDR3 DNA reads as TGCGCCAGCAGCCAAGAGACAGGCCGCTCCTACAATGAGCAGTTCTTC. It specifies CASSQETGRSYNEQFF.

V gene TRBV11-3 combines with J gene TRBJ2-1; the match to TRBD2 covers 11 bases. Germline CDR1 and CDR2: SGHNT and YENEEA. V was clipped by 5 bases and J by 10 bases; unmatched bases: 13. The CDR3 contains 16 residues. This CDR3 reads CASSPRGSGRVREQFF. DNA of the CDR3: TGTGCCAGCAGCCCCCGGGGTAGCGGGAGGGTACGGGAGCAGTTCTTC. The variable domain in full, completed from reference TRBV11-3 and TRBJ2-1, reads EAGVVQSPRYKIIEKKQPVAFWCNPISGHNTLYWYLQNLGQGPELLIRYENEEAVDDSQLPKDRFSAERLKGVDSTLKIQPAELGDSAVYLCASSPRGSGRVREQFFGPGTRLTVL.

This rearrangement joins TRBV18 to TRBJ2-7; D possibly corresponds to TRBD2 (5 bases). CDR3 size: 13 residues. Per the germline V gene, CDR1 is KGHSH and CDR2 is LQKENI. Between the trimmed V and J ends, which lost 3 bases and 4 bases, there was a span of 10 bases. In DNA, the CDR3 is TGTGCCAGCTCACCCGAACTAGGTTACGAGCAGTACTTC. Translating it yields CASSPELGYEQYF. Supplemented by reference TRBV18 and TRBJ2-7, the full variable domain reads NAGVMQNPRHLVRRRGQEARLRCSPMKGHSHVYWYRQLPEEGLKFMVYLQKENIIDESGMPKERFSAEFPKEGPSILRIQQVVRGDSAAYFCASSPELGYEQYFGPGTRLTVT.

This clone was detected once. This rearrangement joins TRBV2 to TRBJ2-1, with TRBD2 as a possible D gene (5 bases). V gave up 2 bases and J gave up 7 bases, with 15 bases separating them. Germline lookup yields CDR1 SNHLY and CDR2 FYNNEI. The CDR3 spans 15 residues. CDR3 amino acids: CASSELPRGINEQFF. Written as DNA, the CDR3 is TGTGCCAGCAGTGAACTCCCCCGGGGAATAAATGAGCAGTTCTTC.

The chain links TRBV9 to TRBJ2-3, with D possibly being TRBD1 (5 bases). V was trimmed by 5 bases and J by 0 bases, leaving 10 bases between them. The CDR3 covers 14 residues. Looked up from germline, CDR1 is SGDLS and CDR2 is YYNGEE. Written as DNA, the CDR3 is TGTGCCAGCAGTCAGGGCGGCAGCACAGATACGCAGTATTTT. Translated: CASSQGGSTDTQYF.

The V and J genes are TRBV11-3 and TRBJ2-2, with 9 bases identical to TRBD1. The CDR3 is 14 amino acids. With V trimmed by 6 bases and J by 6 bases, 5 bases remained unmatched. From germline, CDR1 is SGHNT and CDR2 YENEEA. CDR3 residues: CASSTQGASGELFF. Here the CDR3 DNA reads TGTGCCAGCAGTACACAGGGGGCCTCCGGGGAGCTGTTTTTT.

The chain combines TRBV7-9 with TRBJ2-5, with D unclear. Germline CDR1 reads SEHNR; CDR2 reads FQNEAQ (reference sequence). The CDR3 is 13 residues long. Trimming shortened V by 2 bases and J by 1 base, and 5 bases separated the two germline ends. For the CDR3, the DNA is TGTGCCAGCAGCTTACCCCTCCAAGAGACCCAGTACTTC. Encoded protein: CASSLPLQETQYF.

This clone was seen more than once but under ten times. This chain links TRBV2 with TRBJ2-7, with TRBD2 matching 7 bases. Germline-derived CDR1 and CDR2 are SNHLY and FYNNEI. V dropped 11 bases and J dropped 3; count of bases not matched to a gene: 4. The CDR3 covers 11 residues. Here the CDR3 DNA reads TGTGCCGGGGGGGTTAACTACGAGCAGTACTTC. Amino acids: CAGGVNYEQYF.

For this clone: Its ends do not fully match the called genes, so a read error is possible. The genes are TRBV6-1 and TRBJ2-4; D possibly corresponds to TRBD1 (5 bases). Germline V CDR1 and CDR2: MNHNS, SASEGT. This CDR3 comprises 11 residues. In nucleotides, the CDR3 is TGTGCCAGCAGTGAAGGTGCAGGGTTGAACTTC. Amino acid sequence: CASSEGAGLNF.

V and J are TRBV20-1 and TRBJ2-5; D is unresolved. The V and J ends lost 6 bases and 5 bases respectively, with 7 bases between them. The CDR3 contains 10 residues. Germline V gives CDR1 DFQATT, CDR2 SNEGSKA (reference sequence). The CDR3 spells CSAQRETQYF. The CDR3 DNA is TGCAGTGCCCAGAGGGAGACCCAGTACTTC.

Only a few counts were recorded for this clone. Written as DNA, the CDR3 is TGTGCCAGCGGGAGCCCGGACAGGGGTGGGGAAAAACTGTTTTTT. The encoded protein is CASGSPDRGGEKLFF. V is TRBV27 and J is TRBJ1-4; 9 nucleotides line up with TRBD1. The V and J ends lost 8 bases and 8 bases, in that order; junction bases with no gene match: 12. The germline gives CDR1 MNHEY, CDR2 SMNVEV (reference sequence). This CDR3 is 15 amino acids long.

V gene TRBV9 combines with J gene TRBJ2-5; D perhaps matches TRBD2 (5 bases). The CDR3 is 12 residues long. Germline CDR1 and CDR2: SGDLS and YYNGEE. V lost 5 bases and J lost 5, with 10 bases in between. The CDR3: CASSNRGETQYF. CDR3 DNA sequence: TGTGCCAGCAGTAATCGAGGGGAGACCCAGTACTTC.

The genes are TRBV6-5 and TRBJ2-1; the D gene is possibly TRBD2 (6 bases). V was shortened by 2 bases and J by 1 base, with 12 bases between the two germline ends. CDR3 length: 16 amino acids. Germline CDR1 is MNHEY and CDR2 is SVGAGI. The CDR3 DNA follows: TGTGCCAGCAGTTACGGAGGGCCCGTATCCTACAATGAGCAGTTCTTC. Protein sequence: CASSYGGPVSYNEQFF.

The V call is TRBV7-7, the J call TRBJ1-1, with D tentatively TRBD1 (5 bases). The length of the CDR3 is 14 residues. CDR1 is SSHAT and CDR2 is FNYEAQ in the germline V gene (reference sequence). V was pared by 6 bases and J by 2 bases, with 13 bases between. The CDR3 coding sequence is TGTGCCAGCAGTCCCTGGGGGGGAAACACTGAAGCTTTCTTT. Its protein product is CASSPWGGNTEAFF. Filled out from reference TRBV7-7 and TRBJ1-1, the complete variable domain reads GAGVSQSPRYKVTKRGQDVTLRCDPISSHATLYWYQQALGQGPEFLTYFNYEAQPDKSGLPSDRFSAERPEGSISTLTIQRTEQRDSAMYRCASSPWGGNTEAFFGQGTRLTVV.

CDR3: CASSLAASRGNYGYTF. As DNA, the CDR3 is TGTGCCAGCAGCTTAGCGGCTTCACGGGGAAACTATGGCTACACCTTC. The rearrangement joins TRBV7-8 to TRBJ1-2; D gene ambiguous. The CDR3 spans 16 residues. The germline V gene has CDR1 SGHVS and CDR2 FQNEAQ. Trimming left V 0 bases short and J 2 bases short, with 13 bases between. The entire variable domain, with the rest obtained from reference TRBV7-8 and TRBJ1-2, is as follows: GAGVSQSPRYKVAKRGQDVALRCDPISGHVSLFWYQQALGQGPEFLTYFQNEAQLDKSGLPSDRFFAERPEGSVSTLKIQRTQQEDSAVYLCASSLAASRGNYGYTFGSGTRLTVV.

This chain uses TRBV7-9 with TRBJ2-7; D is unclear. Germline lookup yields CDR1 SEHNR and CDR2 FQNEAQ (reference sequence). V was shortened by 2 bases and J by 1 base, with 15 bases between the two germline ends. This CDR3 spans 16 amino acids. This chain's CDR3 is CASSLIKAAHSYEQYF. As DNA, the CDR3 is TGTGCCAGCAGCTTAATTAAGGCAGCGCATTCCTACGAGCAGTACTTC.

The CDR3: CASSLDGNGIIGDTQYF. CDR3 nucleotide sequence: TGTGCCAGCAGCTTAGATGGGAACGGGATCATCGGGGATACGCAGTATTTT. The V gene is TRBV7-3, the J gene TRBJ2-3, with D maybe TRBD2 (5 bases). Germline loops: CDR1 SGHTA, CDR2 FQGTGA. The V gene lost 2 bases and the J gene lost 6 bases, with 21 bases spanning the gap. The CDR3 totals 17 residues. Full variable domain (outside the CDR3, taken from reference TRBV7-3 and TRBJ2-3): GAGVSQTPSNKVTEKGKYVELRCDPISGHTALYWYRQSLGQGPEFLIYFQGTGAADDSGLPNDRFFAVRPEGSVSTLKIQRTERGDSAVYLCASSLDGNGIIGDTQYFGPGTRLTVL.

The chain has TRBV11-2 and TRBJ2-7; D remains ambiguous. The CDR3 extends over 12 amino acids. V lost 5 bases and J lost 6, with 11 bases in between. CDR1 is SGHAT and CDR2 is FQNNGV in the germline V gene. The CDR3 reads CASSPPGSEQYF. The CDR3 DNA follows: TGTGCCAGCAGCCCTCCCGGGTCCGAGCAGTACTTC.

The J gene is TRBJ1-1, the V gene TRBV6-4; 7 bases line up with TRBD1. The CDR3 consists of 15 residues. Germline V CDR1 and CDR2: MRHNA, SNTAGT. V trimming: 7 bases; J trimming: 1 base; junction bases outside the gene matches: 9. CDR3 region: CASIRQGKGNTEAFF. The CDR3 DNA sequence: TGTGCCAGCATTAGACAGGGAAAGGGGAACACTGAAGCTTTCTTT.

The J gene is TRBJ2-5, the V gene TRBV5-4; the D gene is possibly TRBD1 (5 bases). Trimming took off 5 bases at V and 1 base at J, with 9 bases between the two ends. Germline assignment: CDR1 SGHNT and CDR2 YYREEE (reference sequence). This CDR3 region has 13 residues. The CDR3 sequence: CASRYGAQETQYF. Here the CDR3 DNA reads TGTGCCAGCAGATATGGGGCCCAAGAGACCCAGTACTTC.